This T cell receptor beta chain appears in the sequencing data of a study of TIL therapy for anti-PD-1-resistant metastatic lung cancer. The CDR3 extends over 17 amino acids. From germline, CDR1 is ENHRY and CDR2 SYGVKD. Trimming removed 10 bases at V and 2 bases at J, with 24 bases between. The time point denotes: pre-treatment sample, taken before nivolumab and TIL therapy. The tumor samples were excised metastases, mostly pleural nodules or supraclavicular lymph nodes. This was the immunoSEQ v3 assay. The assay was immunoSEQ multiplex PCR, and TCRdb's table has in-frame clones only and misses some. Of about 100,000 clones listed, roughly 65% are singletons.

The receptor was isolated from a person aged 25 to 79 with non-small cell lung cancer. Material: tumor tissue, obtained at baseline. V is TRBV10-3 and J is TRBJ2-1; D is perhaps TRBD1 (10 bases). This CDR3 is CASRDRGGLATYNEQFF. The CDR3 DNA reads as TGTGCCAGCCGGGACAGGGGAGGACTAGCGACCTACAATGAGCAGTTCTTC.